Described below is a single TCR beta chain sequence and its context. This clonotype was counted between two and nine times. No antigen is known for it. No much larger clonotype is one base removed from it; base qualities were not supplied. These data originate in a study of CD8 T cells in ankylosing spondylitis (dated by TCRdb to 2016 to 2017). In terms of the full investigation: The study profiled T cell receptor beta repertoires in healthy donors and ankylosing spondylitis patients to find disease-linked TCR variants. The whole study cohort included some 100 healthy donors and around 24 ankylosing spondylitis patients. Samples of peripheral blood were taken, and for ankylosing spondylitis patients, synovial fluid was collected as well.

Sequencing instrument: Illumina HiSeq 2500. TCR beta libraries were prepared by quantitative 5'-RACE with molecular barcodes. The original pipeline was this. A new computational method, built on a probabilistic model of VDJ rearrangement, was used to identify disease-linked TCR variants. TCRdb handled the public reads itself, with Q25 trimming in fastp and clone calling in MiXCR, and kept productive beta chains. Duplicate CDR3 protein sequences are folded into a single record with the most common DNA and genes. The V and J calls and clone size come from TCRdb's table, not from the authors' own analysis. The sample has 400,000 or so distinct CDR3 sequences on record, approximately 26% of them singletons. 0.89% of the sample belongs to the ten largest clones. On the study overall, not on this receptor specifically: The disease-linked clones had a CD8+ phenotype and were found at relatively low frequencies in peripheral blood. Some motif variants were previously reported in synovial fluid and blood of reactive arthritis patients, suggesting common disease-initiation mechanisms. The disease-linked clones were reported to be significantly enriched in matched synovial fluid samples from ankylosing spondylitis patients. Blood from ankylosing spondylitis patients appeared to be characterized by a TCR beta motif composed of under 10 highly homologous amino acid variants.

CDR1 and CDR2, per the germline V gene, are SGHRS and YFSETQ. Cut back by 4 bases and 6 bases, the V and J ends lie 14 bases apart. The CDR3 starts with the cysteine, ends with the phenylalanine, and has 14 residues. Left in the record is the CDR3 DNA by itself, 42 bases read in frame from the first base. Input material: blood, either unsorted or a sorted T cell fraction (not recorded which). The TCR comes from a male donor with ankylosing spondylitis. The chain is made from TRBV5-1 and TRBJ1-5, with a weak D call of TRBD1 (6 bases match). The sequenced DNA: TGCGCCAGCAGCCCGTCTGGGGGCATTCAGCCCCAGCATTTT. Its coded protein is CASSPSGGIQPQHF.